The sequence of this T cell receptor (beta chain) was determined in a study of cytomegalovirus exposure and HLA in healthy donors. The germline CDR1 and CDR2 sequences are SGDLS and YYNGEE. Trimming pared 4 bases from V and 0 bases from J, leaving 12 bases between. There are 15 residues in the CDR3. The PCR had 60 Vbeta and 13 Jbeta primers. Method: immunoSEQ multiplex PCR; TCRdb's copy keeps in-frame clones and lacks some. The sample contains about 190,000 clones, over 70% of which appear only once. The receptor's source is a woman aged 25-40 years in good health and CMV-seropositive. Sequencing was done on a sample of PBMCs. V and J are TRBV9 and TRBJ2-3, with TRBD2 as a possible D gene (6 bases). CDR3 in DNA: TGTGCCAGCAGCCCTCAGCGGGCTAGCACAGATACGCAGTATTTT. The encoded protein is CASSPQRASTDTQYF.